This record concerns one T cell receptor beta chain sequence. What it binds is unknown. The source of the sample is a study of cytomegalovirus exposure and HLA in healthy donors. Background on the study: T cells numbering approximately 170 million yielded around 120 million unique TCR beta sequences in an earlier analysis.

The CDR3 consists of 13 residues. The germline V gene has CDR1 SNHLY and CDR2 FYNNEI. V shed 11 bases and J 8 bases; nucleotides not matched to a gene: 9. Broader study findings: It was reported in a later analysis that an Asian-associated ancestry cluster showed fewer N-insertions than the approximately 700-donor mean. The authors listed 150 to 200 TCR beta chains as cytomegalovirus-associated.

It was with 60 Vbeta and 13 Jbeta primers that the PCR ran. Assay: immunoSEQ multiplex PCR; the TCRdb copy retains only in-frame clones and omits some. Seen here are under 200,000 clones, 80% to 90% observed once, and the top ten hold about a tenth. The V gene is TRBV2, the J gene TRBJ1-6; 7 bases agree with TRBD1. This sequence was found in a man aged 18 to 30 in good health and CMV-seropositive. The sequenced sample was PBMCs. DNA for the CDR3: TGTGCCGGACAGGAAAGTGAGGATTCACCCCTCCACTTT. This codes for CAGQESEDSPLHF.